This passage covers 3 T cell receptor beta chains from one sample sequenced in a study of blood T cell repertoires in COVID-19. The protocol was immunoSEQ multiplex PCR, while the TCRdb copy is restricted to in-frame clones and leaves out a portion. The sample includes about 230,000 clones, 88% of them seen just once. Sequenced input: PBMCs or T cells enriched from blood (not recorded which). All receptors derive from a woman aged 40 to 50 with acute COVID-19.

The chain employs TRBV7-8 and TRBJ1-2; 8 positions match TRBD1. The V segment lost 4 bases and the J segment 4 bases; nucleotides outside the gene matches: 5. Germline assignment: CDR1 SGHVS and CDR2 FQNEAQ. The CDR3 runs 14 residues. CDR3 residues: CASSSHRGAYGYTF. The CDR3 DNA sequence: TGTGCCAGCAGCTCCCACAGGGGGGCCTATGGCTACACCTTC.

The rearrangement uses TRBV5-1 and TRBJ2-7, with no clear D. This CDR3 has 10 residues. V dropped 6 bases and J dropped 5 bases, with 6 bases sitting between them. Germline CDR1 SGHRS, CDR2 YFSETQ. CDR3 sequence (DNA): TGCGCCAGCATCTGGCACGAGCAGTACGTC. This gives the protein CASIWHEQYV.

The rearrangement links TRBV28 to TRBJ2-4, with D unresolved. The V gene's germline CDR1 is MDHEN and CDR2 SYDVKM. This CDR3 contains 14 residues. Trimming shortened V by 5 bases and J by 2 bases, and 10 bases separated the two germline ends. Written as DNA, the CDR3 is TGTGCCAGCAGTCTAGGTGCCACCAAAAACATTCAGTACTTC. Amino acids: CASSLGATKNIQYF.